These T cell receptor beta chains were read from a single sample in a study of breast tumors, draining lymph nodes, adjacent tissues. From the multiplex PCR reads, TCRdb called clonotypes with MiXCR, one entry per CDR3 protein. The profile covers fewer than 90,000 distinct CDR3 sequences, with approximately 30% appearing a single time and over 8% taken by the ten largest. Sequencing was performed on axillary lymph node tissue. Receptors originate from a female donor with breast cancer. Some clones in this sample may be carry-over from other donors' samples. CDR3s include the opening cysteine and the closing phenylalanine or tryptophan. D genes are given only for firm matches. Clone size, where shown, is once, few, many, or a class for clones that have expanded.

>TRBJ2-5|TRBV4-1|many|TRBD1
CASSPIGQGLQETQYF
TGCGCCAGCAGCCCGATTGGACAGGGATTACAAGAGACCCAGTACTTC
>TRBJ2-3|TRBV20-1|many|NA
CSARVGLGTDTQYF
TGCAGTGCTAGAGTGGGGTTGGGCACAGATACGCAGTATTTT
>TRBJ2-3|TRBV18|many|NA
CASSPKIDTDTQYF
TGTGCCAGCTCACCTAAAATTGACACAGATACGCAGTATTTT
>TRBJ2-6|TRBV9|NA|NA
CASSVDNGANVLAF
TGTGCCAGCAGCGTAGACAATGGGGCCAACGTCCTGGCTTTC
>TRBJ2-3|TRBV28|NA|NA
CASSPNRLAEGSPGTDTQYF
TGTGCCAGCAGTCCAAACCGTTTGGCGGAAGGGAGCCCGGGCACAGATACGCAGTATTTT
>TRBJ1-2|TRBV5-4|many|TRBD1
CASSPQTGDGYTF
TGTGCCAGCAGCCCACAGACAGGGGACGGCTACACCTTC
>TRBJ2-5|TRBV3-1|NA|TRBD2
CASSQVPGGGETQYF
TGTGCCAGCAGCCAAGTGCCGGGGGGTGGAGAGACCCAGTACTTC
>TRBJ1-2|TRBV12-3/TRBV12-4|NA|TRBD1
CASSLWDSRGYTF
TGTGCCAGCAGTTTATGGGACAGTAGGGGCTACACCTTC
>TRBJ1-6|TRBV3-2|many|NA
CASSHLTGASPLHF
TGTGCCAGCAGCCACCTGACAGGGGCTTCACCCCTCCACTTT
>TRBJ1-1|TRBV20-1|NA|NA
CSAQGGASDTEAFF
TGCAGTGCCCAAGGCGGGGCCTCGGACACTGAAGCTTTCTTT
>TRBJ1-1|TRBV30|few|NA
CAWSVRGGDGAEAFF
TGTGCCTGGAGTGTACGGGGGGGCGACGGAGCTGAAGCTTTCTTT
>TRBJ2-2|TRBV18|many|NA
CASSPAGTNTGELFF
TGTGCCAGCTCACCTGCGGGAACGAACACCGGGGAGCTGTTTTTT
>TRBJ2-1|TRBV11-3|many|TRBD2
CASSLEGPLAGGHNEQFF
TGTGCCAGCAGCTTAGAGGGGCCACTAGCGGGAGGACACAATGAGCAGTTCTTC